These T cell receptor beta chains were read from a single sample in a study of CD8 T cells in ankylosing spondylitis. TCRdb re-called the 5' RACE reads with MiXCR, one entry per CDR3 protein. The sample has 200,000 to 250,000 distinct CDR3 sequences, over 9.5% seen once. Specimen: blood, either unsorted or a sorted T cell fraction (not recorded which). These receptors were taken from a male donor with ankylosing spondylitis or in good health (not recorded which). Both conserved end residues are part of each CDR3. A D gene is named only where the DNA matches it firmly. Part of the rows lack a size; the others show once, few, many or a class for expanded clones.

J gene | D gene | clone size | V gene | CDR3 protein | CDR3 DNA
TRBJ2-7 | - | - | TRBV19 | CASSGSSLGEQYF | TGTGCCAGTAGTGGCTCCAGCCTGGGCGAGCAGTACTTC
TRBJ2-1 | - | - | TRBV28 | CASSFQGRYEQFF | TGTGCCAGCAGTTTCCAGGGGAGGTATGAGCAGTTCTTC
TRBJ2-3 | - | many | TRBV9 | CASSVRGETSTDTQYF | TGTGCCAGCAGCGTACGAGGGGAGACTAGCACAGATACGCAGTATTTT
TRBJ2-3 | - | - | TRBV7-3 | CASSSGRGADTQYF | TGTGCCAGCAGCTCAGGAAGGGGGGCAGATACGCAGTATTTT
TRBJ1-2 | - | many | TRBV18 | CASSPDGSNYGYTF | TGTGCCAGCTCACCGGACGGATCTAACTATGGCTACACCTTC
TRBJ1-1 | - | many | TRBV5-6 | CASSLGHLNTEAFF | TGTGCCAGCAGCTTGGGGCACTTGAACACTGAAGCTTTCTTT
TRBJ2-1 | - | many | TRBV20-1 | CSASGGNGNEQFF | TGCAGTGCTAGCGGAGGCAATGGCAATGAGCAGTTCTTC
TRBJ2-3 | - | many | TRBV20-1 | CSARGPTDTQYF | TGCAGTGCTAGAGGACCCACAGATACGCAGTATTTT
TRBJ2-4 | - | many | TRBV5-1 | CASSLSPSVGARNIQYF | TGCGCCAGCAGCTTGAGCCCCTCGGTGGGGGCGAGGAACATTCAGTACTTC
TRBJ2-3 | - | many | TRBV27 | CASSLRLITDTQYF | TGTGCCAGCAGTTTACGGTTGATCACAGATACGCAGTATTTT
TRBJ2-5 | - | - | TRBV5-5 | CASSLVYRNAQETQYF | TGTGCCAGCAGCTTGGTGTACCGGAATGCCCAAGAGACCCAGTACTTC
TRBJ2-2 | - | - | TRBV7-2 | CASSSRGAGELFF | TGTGCCAGCAGCTCTAGGGGAGCCGGGGAGCTGTTTTTT
TRBJ2-3 | - | many | TRBV6-1 | CASSRYSGRTDTQYF | TGTGCCAGCAGCCGATATAGCGGACGCACAGATACGCAGTATTTT
TRBJ2-1 | TRBD1 | many | TRBV15 | CATSGGTGPRGDNEQFF | TGTGCCACCAGCGGTGGGACAGGCCCTCGGGGCGACAATGAGCAGTTCTTC
TRBJ1-1 | - | few | TRBV6-5 | CASSYQGTGRGAFF | TGTGCCAGCAGTTACCAAGGGACGGGCAGGGGAGCTTTCTTT
TRBJ2-3 | - | - | TRBV9 | CASTIEGSSTDTQYF | TGTGCCAGCACCATAGAGGGATCTAGCACAGATACGCAGTATTTT
TRBJ1-1 | - | many | TRBV29-1 | CSVEKGAEAFF | TGCAGCGTTGAAAAGGGCGCTGAAGCTTTCTTT
TRBJ1-5 | - | many | TRBV9 | CASSPGTTNQPQHF | TGTGCCAGCAGCCCCGGGACCACAAATCAGCCCCAGCATTTT
TRBJ2-3 | TRBD2 | many | TRBV6-2/TRBV6-3 | CASSYSNIPSGGTSTDTQYF | TGTGCCAGCAGTTACTCGAATATTCCTAGCGGGGGAACTAGCACAGATACGCAGTATTTT
TRBJ2-3 | - | - | TRBV30 | CAWRDLFADTQYF | TGTGCCTGGAGGGACCTGTTCGCAGATACGCAGTATTTT
TRBJ2-1 | - | many | TRBV20-1 | CSARDQWHEQFF | TGCAGTGCTAGAGATCAGTGGCATGAGCAGTTCTTC
TRBJ2-7 | - | many | TRBV5-1 | CASTLGSYEQYF | TGCGCCAGCACCTTGGGCTCCTACGAGCAGTACTTC
TRBJ2-7 | - | - | TRBV5-5 | CASSWAGDTYEQYF | TGTGCCAGCAGCTGGGCAGGGGATACCTACGAGCAGTACTTC
TRBJ2-1 | - | many | TRBV28 | CASGGAQHLGGQFF | TGTGCCAGCGGAGGGGCTCAGCACCTCGGGGGGCAGTTCTTC
TRBJ1-5 | - | few | TRBV28 | CASRFPGSSNQPQHF | TGTGCCAGCAGGTTCCCAGGGTCTAGCAATCAGCCCCAGCATTTT
TRBJ2-3 | - | - | TRBV28 | CSSSWEGTDTQYF | TGTTCCAGCAGTTGGGAGGGCACAGATACGCAGTATTTT
TRBJ1-1 | - | many | TRBV12-3/TRBV12-4 | CASSIRQANTEAFF | TGTGCCAGCAGTATCAGACAGGCTAACACTGAAGCTTTCTTT
TRBJ2-5 | - | many | TRBV5-1 | CASTPVGGRGETQYF | TGCGCCAGCACCCCGGTAGGGGGGCGCGGCGAGACCCAGTACTTC
TRBJ2-3 | TRBD2 | - | TRBV5-6 | CASSPVGRGAGTDTQYF | TGTGCCAGCAGCCCCGTAGGGCGGGGGGCGGGCACAGATACGCAGTATTTT
TRBJ2-7 | TRBD1 | many | TRBV5-1 | CASSLRTGNTYEQYF | TGCGCCAGCAGCCTAAGGACAGGGAATACGTACGAGCAGTACTTC
TRBJ1-4 | - | - | TRBV20-1 | CSAPDRGHEKLFF | TGCAGTGCTCCCGACAGAGGACATGAAAAACTGTTTTTT
TRBJ2-1 | TRBD2 | - | TRBV7-2 | CASDRGGRTNEQFF | TGTGCCAGCGACCGGGGGGGCAGGACGAATGAGCAGTTCTTC
TRBJ2-7 | - | few | TRBV3-1 | CASSHVPYEQYF | TGTGCCAGCAGCCATGTCCCCTACGAGCAGTACTTC
TRBJ1-4 | TRBD1 | many | TRBV29-1 | CSVETGSEGAGEKLFF | TGCAGCGTTGAGACGGGGTCAGAGGGGGCCGGTGAAAAACTGTTTTTT
TRBJ2-3 | - | many | TRBV3-1 | CASSQDSAPPTQYF | TGTGCCAGCAGCCAAGATAGTGCCCCACCGACGCAGTATTTT
TRBJ2-5 | TRBD2 | many | TRBV3-1 | CASSHETSGGWETQYF | TGTGCCAGCAGCCACGAGACTAGCGGGGGTTGGGAGACCCAGTACTTC
TRBJ2-3 | TRBD2 | many | TRBV7-2 | CASSLGGGALPDTQYF | TGTGCCAGCAGCTTAGGCGGGGGGGCTTTACCAGATACGCAGTATTTT
TRBJ1-4 | TRBD1 | - | TRBV5-5 | CASSPGTGDNEKLFF | TGTGCCAGCAGCCCGGGGACAGGCGATAATGAAAAACTGTTTTTT
TRBJ1-4 | - | many | TRBV15 | CATSRAARETGKNEKLFF | TGTGCCACCAGCAGAGCCGCGCGAGAAACAGGGAAGAATGAAAAACTGTTTTTT
TRBJ2-3 | TRBD1 | many | TRBV9 | CASGTRDSRDTQYF | TGTGCCAGCGGAACCCGGGACAGCAGAGATACGCAGTATTTT
TRBJ2-7 | - | - | TRBV2 | CASSEEEGSFGAQYF | TGTGCCAGCAGTGAAGAGGAGGGGTCCTTTGGAGCGCAGTACTTC
TRBJ2-2 | - | many | TRBV9 | CASSVGYGELFF | TGTGCCAGCAGCGTCGGGTACGGGGAGCTGTTTTTT
TRBJ2-7 | - | many | TRBV20-1 | CSASVGIYEQYF | TGCAGTGCTAGCGTAGGGATCTACGAGCAGTACTTC
TRBJ2-3 | TRBD2 | many | TRBV28 | CASSTRTSAITPDTQYF | TGTGCCAGCAGTACCCGGACTAGCGCGATCACCCCAGATACGCAGTATTTT
TRBJ2-5 | - | few | TRBV30 | CAWSGLRVETQYF | TGTGCCTGGAGTGGCTTGAGGGTAGAGACCCAGTACTTC
TRBJ2-1 | - | - | TRBV10-3 | CAISEPQGSSYNEQFF | TGTGCCATCAGTGAGCCGCAGGGGAGCTCCTACAATGAGCAGTTCTTC
TRBJ2-3 | TRBD2 | many | TRBV10-3 | CAIMASGGADTQYF | TGTGCCATCATGGCCAGCGGGGGGGCAGATACGCAGTATTTT
TRBJ1-4 | - | few | TRBV20-1 | CSPLWAGQNEKLFF | TGCAGCCCACTATGGGCGGGACAAAATGAAAAACTGTTTTTT
TRBJ2-5 | - | few | TRBV3-1 | CASSQERALASETQYF | TGTGCCAGCAGCCAAGAGAGGGCCCTAGCCTCAGAGACCCAGTACTTC
TRBJ2-1 | TRBD2 | few | TRBV5-4 | CASSLKLAGGRIDEQFF | TGTGCCAGCAGCTTGAAACTAGCGGGGGGGCGAATCGATGAGCAGTTCTTC
TRBJ1-5 | - | many | TRBV9 | CASSEQGHSNQPQHF | TGTGCCAGCAGCGAGCAGGGGCATAGCAATCAGCCCCAGCATTTT
TRBJ2-7 | TRBD1 | many | TRBV12-3/TRBV12-4 | CASRGTGAYEQYF | TGTGCCAGCAGGGGGACAGGGGCCTACGAGCAGTACTTC
TRBJ2-7 | TRBD1 | - | TRBV14 | CASSQHLGQGAREQYF | TGTGCCAGCAGCCAACATCTAGGACAGGGGGCCCGAGAGCAGTACTTC
TRBJ1-2 | - | many | TRBV7-6 | CASSLESGTTRYYGYTF | TGTGCCAGCAGCTTAGAGTCAGGAACTACCCGCTACTATGGCTACACCTTC
TRBJ2-1 | - | - | TRBV7-6 | CASSQIRTPGRDHYNEQFF | TGTGCCAGCAGCCAAATTCGCACCCCGGGACGGGACCACTACAATGAGCAGTTCTTC
TRBJ1-5 | - | many | TRBV20-1 | CSASDMGGTVSNQPQHF | TGCAGTGCTAGTGACATGGGGGGCACGGTTAGCAATCAGCCCCAGCATTTT
TRBJ2-4 | TRBD2 | many | TRBV7-2 | CASSLASGGGAKGIQYF | TGTGCCAGCAGCTTAGCTTCTGGCGGGGGGGCCAAGGGGATTCAGTACTTC